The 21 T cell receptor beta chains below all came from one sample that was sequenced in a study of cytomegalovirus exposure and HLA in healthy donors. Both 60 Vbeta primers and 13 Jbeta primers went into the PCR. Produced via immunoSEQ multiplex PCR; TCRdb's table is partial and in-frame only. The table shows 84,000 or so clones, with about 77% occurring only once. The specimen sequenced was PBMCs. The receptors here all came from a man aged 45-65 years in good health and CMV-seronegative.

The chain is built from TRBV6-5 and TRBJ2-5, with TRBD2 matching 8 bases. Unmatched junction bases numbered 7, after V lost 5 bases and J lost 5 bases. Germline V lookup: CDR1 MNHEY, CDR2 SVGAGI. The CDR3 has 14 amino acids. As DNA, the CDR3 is TGTGCCAGCAGTCCGGGGGGGTTGGGGGAGACCCAGTACTTC. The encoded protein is CASSPGGLGETQYF.

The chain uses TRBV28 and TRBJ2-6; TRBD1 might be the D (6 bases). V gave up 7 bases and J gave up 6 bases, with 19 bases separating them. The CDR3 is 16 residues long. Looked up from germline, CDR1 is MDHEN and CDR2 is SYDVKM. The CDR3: CASNRKQKGEANVLTF. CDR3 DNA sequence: TGTGCCAGCAACCGAAAACAAAAGGGGGAGGCCAACGTCCTGACTTTC.

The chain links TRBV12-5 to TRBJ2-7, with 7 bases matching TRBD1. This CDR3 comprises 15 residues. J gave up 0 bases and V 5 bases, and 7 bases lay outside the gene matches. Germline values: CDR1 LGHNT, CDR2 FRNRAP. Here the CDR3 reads CASGAPGTASYEQYF. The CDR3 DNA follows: TGTGCTAGTGGTGCCCCCGGGACAGCCTCCTACGAGCAGTACTTC.

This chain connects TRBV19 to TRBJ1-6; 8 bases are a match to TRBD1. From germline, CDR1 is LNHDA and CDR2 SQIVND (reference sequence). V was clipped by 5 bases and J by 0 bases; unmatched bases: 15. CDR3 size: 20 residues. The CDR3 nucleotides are TGTGCCAGTAGTCCAGGTCCCGGGACAGGACTCAGCTCCTATAATTCACCCCTCCACTTT. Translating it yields CASSPGPGTGLSSYNSPLHF. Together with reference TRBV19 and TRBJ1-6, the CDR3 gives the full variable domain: DGGITQSPKYLFRKEGQNVTLSCEQNLNHDAMYWYRQDPGQGLRLIYYSQIVNDFQKGDIAEGYSVSREKKESFPLTVTSAQKNPTAFYLCASSPGPGTGLSSYNSPLHFGNGTRLTVT.

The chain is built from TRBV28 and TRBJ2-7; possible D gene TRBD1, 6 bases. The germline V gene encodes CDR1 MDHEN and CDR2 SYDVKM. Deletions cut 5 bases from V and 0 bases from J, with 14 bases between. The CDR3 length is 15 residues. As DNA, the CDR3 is TGTGCCAGCAGTGGACTGGGGGCGGGCTCCTACGAGCAGTACTTC. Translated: CASSGLGAGSYEQYF.

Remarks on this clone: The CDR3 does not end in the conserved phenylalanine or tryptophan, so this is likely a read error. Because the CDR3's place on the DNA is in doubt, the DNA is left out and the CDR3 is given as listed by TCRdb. This CDR3 reads CATRRADLL. This sequence joins TRBV12-5 and TRBJ2-4; whether TRBD2, the table's D call, matches the DNA was not checked. Germline V gene sequence: CDR1 LGHNT, CDR2 FRNRAP. The CDR3 is 9 residues long, counting both termini.

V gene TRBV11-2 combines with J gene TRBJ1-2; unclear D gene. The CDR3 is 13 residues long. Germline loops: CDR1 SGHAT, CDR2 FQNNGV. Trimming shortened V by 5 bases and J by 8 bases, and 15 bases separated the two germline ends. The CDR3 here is CASSVGPAEGYTF. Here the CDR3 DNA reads TGTGCCAGCAGCGTAGGCCCGGCGGAAGGCTACACCTTC. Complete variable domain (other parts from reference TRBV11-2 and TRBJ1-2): EAGVAQSPRYKIIEKRQSVAFWCNPISGHATLYWYQQILGQGPKLLIQFQNNGVVDDSQLPKDRFSAERLKGVDSTLKIQPAKLEDSAVYLCASSVGPAEGYTFGSGTRLTVV.

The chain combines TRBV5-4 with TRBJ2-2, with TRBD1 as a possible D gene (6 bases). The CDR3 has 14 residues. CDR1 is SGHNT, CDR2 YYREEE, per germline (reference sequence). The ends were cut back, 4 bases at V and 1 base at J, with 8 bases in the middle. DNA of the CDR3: TGTGCCAGCAGCCCACAGGGGAACACCGGGGAGCTGTTTTTT. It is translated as CASSPQGNTGELFF.

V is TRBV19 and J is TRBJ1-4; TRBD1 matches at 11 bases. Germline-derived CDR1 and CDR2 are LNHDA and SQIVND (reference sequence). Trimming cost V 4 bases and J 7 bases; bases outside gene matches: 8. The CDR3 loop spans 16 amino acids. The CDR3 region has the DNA TGTGCCAGTAGTACCCAAGGACAGGGGGCGCGTGAAAAACTGTTTTTT. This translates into CASSTQGQGAREKLFF. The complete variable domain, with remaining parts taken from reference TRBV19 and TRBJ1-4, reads DGGITQSPKYLFRKEGQNVTLSCEQNLNHDAMYWYRQDPGQGLRLIYYSQIVNDFQKGDIAEGYSVSREKKESFPLTVTSAQKNPTAFYLCASSTQGQGAREKLFFGSGTQLSVL.

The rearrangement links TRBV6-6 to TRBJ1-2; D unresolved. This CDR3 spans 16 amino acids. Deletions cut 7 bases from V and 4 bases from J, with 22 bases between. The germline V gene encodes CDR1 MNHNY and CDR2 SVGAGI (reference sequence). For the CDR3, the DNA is TGTGCCAGCACCTCTTCCCCAAGTACCAGTGCCTATGGCTACACCTTC. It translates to CASTSSPSTSAYGYTF.

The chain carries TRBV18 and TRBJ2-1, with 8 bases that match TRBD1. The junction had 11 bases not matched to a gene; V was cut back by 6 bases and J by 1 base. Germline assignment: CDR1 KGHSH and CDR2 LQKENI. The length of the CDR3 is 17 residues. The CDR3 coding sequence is TGTGCCAGCTCCCAGGGGGCTGGCCGGGGGTCCTACAATGAGCAGTTCTTC. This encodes CASSQGAGRGSYNEQFF.

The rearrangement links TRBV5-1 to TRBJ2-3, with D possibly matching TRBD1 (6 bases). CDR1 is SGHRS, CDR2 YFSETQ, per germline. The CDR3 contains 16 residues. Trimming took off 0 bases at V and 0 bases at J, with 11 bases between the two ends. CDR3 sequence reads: CASSLGGQYSTDTQYF. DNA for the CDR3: TGCGCCAGCAGCTTGGGAGGACAGTATAGCACAGATACGCAGTATTTT.

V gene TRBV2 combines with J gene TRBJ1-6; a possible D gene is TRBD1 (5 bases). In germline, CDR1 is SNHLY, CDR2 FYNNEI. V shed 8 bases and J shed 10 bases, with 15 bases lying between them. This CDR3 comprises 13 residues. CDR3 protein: CASVQQARSPLHF. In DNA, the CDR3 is TGTGCCAGCGTTCAACAGGCACGATCACCCCTCCACTTT.

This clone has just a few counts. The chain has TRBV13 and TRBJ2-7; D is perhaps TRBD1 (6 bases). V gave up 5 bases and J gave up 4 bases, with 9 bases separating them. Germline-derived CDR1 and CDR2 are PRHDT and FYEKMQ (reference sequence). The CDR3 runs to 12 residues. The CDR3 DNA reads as TGTGCCAGCAGCACCACAGGGTACGAGCAGTACTTC. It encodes CASSTTGYEQYF.

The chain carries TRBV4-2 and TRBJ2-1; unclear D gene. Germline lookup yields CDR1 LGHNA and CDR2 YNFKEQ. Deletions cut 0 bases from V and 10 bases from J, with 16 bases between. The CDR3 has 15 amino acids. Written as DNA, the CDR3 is TGTGCCAGCAGCCAAGAAGGCGCAACCCCGAGGGAGCAGTTCTTC. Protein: CASSQEGATPREQFF.

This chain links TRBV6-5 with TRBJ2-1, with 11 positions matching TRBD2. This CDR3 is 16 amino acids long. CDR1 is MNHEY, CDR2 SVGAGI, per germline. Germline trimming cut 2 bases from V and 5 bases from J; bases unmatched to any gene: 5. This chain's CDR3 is CASSYGSGGADNEQFF. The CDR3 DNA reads TGTGCCAGCAGTTACGGTAGCGGGGGGGCGGACAATGAGCAGTTCTTC.

The CDR3 DNA reads TGTGCCACCAGCAGAGATCCCGCCCAGGGAGATACGCAGTATTTT. Its protein product is CATSRDPAQGDTQYF. The chain recombines TRBV15 with TRBJ2-3; maybe TRBD1 (5 bases). Trimming shortened V by 0 bases and J by 5 bases, and 12 bases separated the two germline ends. The CDR3 runs to 15 residues. Germline lookup yields CDR1 LNHNV and CDR2 YYDKDF (reference sequence).

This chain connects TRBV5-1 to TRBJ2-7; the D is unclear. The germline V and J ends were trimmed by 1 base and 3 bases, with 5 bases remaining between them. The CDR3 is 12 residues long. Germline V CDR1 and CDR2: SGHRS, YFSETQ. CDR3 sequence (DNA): TGCGCCAGCAGCTTGCCATTCTACGAGCAGTACTTC. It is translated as CASSLPFYEQYF.

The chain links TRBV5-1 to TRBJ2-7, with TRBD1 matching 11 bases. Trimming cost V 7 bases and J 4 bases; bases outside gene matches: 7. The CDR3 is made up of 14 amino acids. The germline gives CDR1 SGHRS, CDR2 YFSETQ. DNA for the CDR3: TGCGCCAGCTCGGGACAGGGGGGGGTGTACGAGCAGTACTTC. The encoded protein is CASSGQGGVYEQYF.

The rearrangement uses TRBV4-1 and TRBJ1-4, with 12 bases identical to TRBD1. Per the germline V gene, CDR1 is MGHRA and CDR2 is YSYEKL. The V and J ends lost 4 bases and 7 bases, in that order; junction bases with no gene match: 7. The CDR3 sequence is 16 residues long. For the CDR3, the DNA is TGCGCCAGCAGCCGCCGGGACAGGGGGCTCAGTGAAAAACTGTTTTTT. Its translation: CASSRRDRGLSEKLFF.

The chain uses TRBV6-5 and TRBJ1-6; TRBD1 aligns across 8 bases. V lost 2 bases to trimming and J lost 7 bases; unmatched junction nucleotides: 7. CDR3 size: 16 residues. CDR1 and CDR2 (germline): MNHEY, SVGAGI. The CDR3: CASSYQSRTGNSPLHF. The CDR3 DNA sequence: TGTGCCAGCAGTTACCAATCCCGGACAGGGAATTCACCCCTCCACTTT.